These 12 T cell receptor beta chains came from one sample sequenced in a study of beta chain features in type 1 diabetes. Expressed TCRB transcripts were sequenced after all isolated RNA was converted to cDNA. Sequencing used immunoSEQ multiplex PCR; TCRdb keeps in-frame clones, though not all of them. The sample has under 300,000 clones; about 7.8% are singletons. The specimen sequenced was central memory CD4+ T cells from blood. These receptors were collected from a woman aged 18-35 years in good health.

This clone turned up a few times. This rearrangement joins TRBV2 to TRBJ2-1; D is undetermined. This CDR3 is built from 15 residues. CDR1 and CDR2 from the germline V gene are SNHLY and FYNNEI. V lost 6 bases and J lost 6, with 18 bases in between. The CDR3 reads CASSYRPPGSNEQFF. The DNA for the CDR3 is TGTGCCAGCAGCTATCGGCCCCCGGGTTCCAATGAGCAGTTCTTC.

J is TRBJ2-6 and V is TRBV11-2, with 10 bases lining up with TRBD1. V lost 4 bases to trimming and J lost 1 base; unmatched junction nucleotides: 4. CDR3 size: 17 residues. CDR1 and CDR2 (germline): SGHAT, FQNNGV. The CDR3 region has the DNA TGTGCCAGCAGCTCCGGGACAGGGGTTTCTGGGGCCAACGTCCTGACTTTC. It is translated as CASSSGTGVSGANVLTF.

This clone appeared a few times. The rearrangement links TRBV12-2 to TRBJ1-3. TRBV12-2 is flagged as a pseudogene. This CDR3 spans 14 amino acids. The CDR3 bases are TGTGCAAGTCGCTTCCAACCCTCTGGAAACACCATATATTTT. This encodes CASRFQPSGNTIYF.

This clone was recorded a few times. This sample includes further DNA sequences coding for the same CDR3. The chain links TRBV28 to TRBJ1-5; weak D call: TRBD1 (6 bases). V lost 5 bases and J lost 1, with 12 bases in between. CDR1 and CDR2 (germline): MDHEN, SYDVKM. CDR3 size: 15 residues. The CDR3 sequence: CASSLGGASNQPQHF. The DNA for the CDR3 is TGTGCCAGCAGTCTAGGGGGGGCAAGCAATCAGCCCCAGCATTTT.

The chain is built from TRBV7-2 and TRBJ1-5, with TRBD1 identical over 7 bases. The germline gives CDR1 SGHTA, CDR2 FQGNSA. V shed 5 bases, J shed 5 bases, and the junction held 9 bases outside the gene matches. This CDR3 is 15 amino acids long. For the CDR3, the DNA is TGTGCCAGCAGCCCAGGACAGGTTCTGGATCAGCCCCAGCATTTT. It encodes CASSPGQVLDQPQHF.

This chain connects TRBV27 to TRBJ1-1, with D maybe TRBD1 (5 bases). V was pared by 8 bases and J by 0 bases, with 10 bases between. CDR3 size: 13 residues. The germline CDR1 and CDR2 sequences are MNHEY and SMNVEV (reference sequence). CDR3 sequence (DNA): TGTGCCAGCTATAGGGGTTTGAACACTGAAGCTTTCTTT. Translation: CASYRGLNTEAFF.

The chain joins TRBV6-1 to TRBJ1-2; 7 nucleotides agree with TRBD1. The V and J ends lost 8 bases and 4 bases, in that order; junction bases with no gene match: 13. Germline-derived CDR1 and CDR2 are MNHNS and SASEGT. The CDR3 is 15 residues long. The CDR3 DNA reads as TGTGCCAGCTGTGTGAGTCAGGGGGTGGCCTATGGCTACACCTTC. Its translation is CASCVSQGVAYGYTF.

This clone came up a few times. The V call is TRBV11-2, the J call TRBJ2-4; 7 bases map to TRBD1. V was clipped by 5 bases and J by 2 bases; unmatched bases: 6. Per germline, CDR1 SGHAT and CDR2 FQNNGV. This CDR3 region has 15 residues. The CDR3, as DNA: TGTGCCAGCAGCCACAGGGGCTCCACCAAAAACATTCAGTACTTC. It translates to CASSHRGSTKNIQYF.

The rearrangement links TRBV19 to TRBJ2-6, with D perhaps matching TRBD1 (5 bases). V lost 3 bases and J 4 bases, leaving 16 bases between the germline ends. The CDR3 totals 17 residues. Germline V gene lookup returns CDR1 LNHDA and CDR2 SQIVND (reference sequence). The CDR3 sequence is CASSITGGATGANVLTF. CDR3 DNA sequence: TGTGCCAGTAGTATCACGGGTGGGGCCACGGGGGCCAACGTCCTGACTTTC. Full variable domain (remainder filled in from reference TRBV19 and TRBJ2-6): DGGITQSPKYLFRKEGQNVTLSCEQNLNHDAMYWYRQDPGQGLRLIYYSQIVNDFQKGDIAEGYSVSREKKESFPLTVTSAQKNPTAFYLCASSITGGATGANVLTFGAGSRLTVL.

This rearrangement joins TRBV5-6 to TRBJ2-1; TRBD1 matches at 11 bases. The V and J ends lost 2 bases and 7 bases, in that order; junction bases with no gene match: 5. The germline gives CDR1 SGHDT, CDR2 YYEEEE. There are 15 residues in the CDR3. CDR3 in amino acids: CASSFRTGGVNEQFF. CDR3 nucleotide sequence: TGTGCCAGCAGCTTTAGGACAGGGGGCGTGAATGAGCAGTTCTTC.

In its sample, this clone was seen a few times. The J gene is TRBJ1-2, the V gene TRBV11-2; TRBD1 is a possible D gene (5 bases). V was trimmed by 5 bases and J by 2 bases, leaving 9 bases between them. Looked up from germline, CDR1 is SGHAT and CDR2 is FQNNGV. The CDR3 extends over 13 amino acids. In DNA, the CDR3 is TGTGCCAGCAGCCCAACAGGAAACTATGGCTACACCTTC. Translated: CASSPTGNYGYTF.

The rearrangement links TRBV30 to TRBJ1-5, with TRBD1 identical over 7 bases. The V segment lost 4 bases and the J segment 2 bases; nucleotides outside the gene matches: 2. This CDR3 spans 13 amino acids. The germline CDR1 and CDR2 sequences are GTSNPN and SVGIG (reference sequence). The CDR3 DNA is TGTGCCTGGACGACAGGGCGCAATCAGCCCCAGCATTTT. Amino acid sequence: CAWTTGRNQPQHF.